This T cell receptor beta chain was identified in a study of response to subunit inactivated influenza vaccine. Via MiXCR, TCRdb re-called the RT-PCR reads, giving one row per CDR3 protein. Among 500,000 to 600,000 distinct CDR3 sequences listed, 11% were seen once. In its sample, this clonotype was seen many times. V was pared by 7 bases and J by 2 bases, with 8 bases between. The CDR3 spans 12 residues. The same sample was also studied in work on T cells expressing NK-cell markers. As reported in that work: Generation of TCR beta cDNA was performed by 5'RACE template switching incorporating UMIs.

Sample: PBMCs from blood, taken on the day of vaccination. The receptor was derived from a man aged 50 or older who received an inactivated influenza vaccine. The J gene is TRBJ1-2, the V gene TRBV12-3 or TRBV12-4; TRBD1 might be the D (5 bases). The CDR3 sequence is CASNPGNYGYTF. CDR3 coding DNA: TGTGCCAGCAATCCAGGGAACTATGGCTACACCTTC.